This T cell receptor (beta chain) was captured in a study of blood T cell repertoires in COVID-19. The germline V gene has CDR1 MNHEY and CDR2 SVGAGI. The CDR3 has 16 residues. Trimming took 0 bases from V and 5 from J, leaving 16 bases between them. The method was immunoSEQ multiplex PCR; TCRdb's version includes in-frame clones alone and lacks a portion of them. The sample contains 45,000 or so clones, around 87% of which appear only once. Sequenced input: peripheral blood. The receptor was isolated from a woman aged 80 or older with COVID-19, enrolled during active disease. The chain carries TRBV6-5 and TRBJ2-5; the D gene is possibly TRBD1 (5 bases). CDR3 residues: CASSYSDTRAPETQYF. The CDR3 DNA is TGTGCCAGCAGTTACTCGGATACCAGGGCTCCCGAGACCCAGTACTTC.